A selection of T cell receptor beta chains follows, all from one sample in a study of cytotoxic CD8 clonotypes in ibrutinib-treated CLL. TCRdb's table, derived via immunoSEQ multiplex PCR, lists solely in-frame clones and lacks some. The repertoire includes more than 200,000 clones, roughly three quarters of them detected once, and about 6.4% sits in the top ten. Sequencing used PBMCs, obtained after 12 months of ibrutinib treatment. The receptors derive from a human donor with chronic lymphocytic leukemia. CDR3s include the opening cysteine and the closing phenylalanine or tryptophan. A D gene is named only where the DNA matches it firmly. For some rows the clone size is stated as once, few or many, or as a class when expanded; others skip it.

v_call: TRBV7-2
d_call: NA
clone_size: few
j_call: TRBJ1-3
cdr3_nt: TGTGCTGTCAGCCACCCTGGAAACACCATATATTTT
cdr3_aa: CAVSHPGNTIYF

v_call: TRBV7-2
d_call: TRBD1
clone_size: NA
j_call: TRBJ1-2
cdr3_nt: TGTGCCAGCAGCTTACGCTATCGAGACAGGGCCAATGGCTACACCTTC
cdr3_aa: CASSLRYRDRANGYTF

v_call: TRBV29-1
d_call: TRBD1
clone_size: NA
j_call: TRBJ2-7
cdr3_nt: TGCAGCGTTGAAGGCGGGACAGGGTCAATCTACGAGCAGTACTTC
cdr3_aa: CSVEGGTGSIYEQYF

v_call: TRBV11-2
d_call: TRBD1
clone_size: NA
j_call: TRBJ2-5
cdr3_nt: TGTGCCAGCAGCGCCCGGTTACAGGGGACCACAGGGACCCAGTACTTC
cdr3_aa: CASSARLQGTTGTQYF

v_call: TRBV5-1
d_call: NA
clone_size: few
j_call: TRBJ2-1
cdr3_nt: TGCGCCAGCAGCTTGGAGCGGTCGACTGAGCAGTTCTTC
cdr3_aa: CASSLERSTEQFF

v_call: TRBV18
d_call: NA
clone_size: once
j_call: TRBJ2-5
cdr3_nt: TGTGCCAGCTCACCAAGACAGGCCCAAGAGACCCAGTACTTC
cdr3_aa: CASSPRQAQETQYF

v_call: TRBV5-1
d_call: TRBD1
clone_size: few
j_call: TRBJ2-5
cdr3_nt: TGCGCCAGCAGCCCTGACAGGGGGGTGTCGGAGACCCAGTACTTC
cdr3_aa: CASSPDRGVSETQYF

v_call: TRBV29-1
d_call: NA
clone_size: NA
j_call: TRBJ1-4
cdr3_nt: TGCAGCGTTTATTCAACTAATGAAAAACTGTTTTTT
cdr3_aa: CSVYSTNEKLFF

v_call: TRBV19
d_call: TRBD1
clone_size: NA
j_call: TRBJ1-5
cdr3_nt: TGTGCCAGTAGTTTTGTGACAGGGGGCAGTCAGCCCCAGCATTTT
cdr3_aa: CASSFVTGGSQPQHF

v_call: TRBV25-1
d_call: NA
clone_size: NA
j_call: TRBJ2-7
cdr3_nt: TGTGCCAGCAGTGGGGGGGTGGAGCAGTACTTC
cdr3_aa: CASSGGVEQYF

v_call: TRBV12-5
d_call: NA
clone_size: NA
j_call: TRBJ2-3
cdr3_nt: TGTGCTAGTGGTTTGGTAGGACGCGGGGGCCTCACAGATACGCAGTATTTT
cdr3_aa: CASGLVGRGGLTDTQYF

v_call: TRBV7-2
d_call: NA
clone_size: NA
j_call: TRBJ1-1
cdr3_nt: TGTGCCAGCAGCTTAGCCATCCGAGGCACTGAAGCTTTCTTT
cdr3_aa: CASSLAIRGTEAFF

v_call: TRBV18
d_call: TRBD2
clone_size: NA
j_call: TRBJ2-3
cdr3_nt: TGTGCCAGCTCCCCCAGGACGGGAGGGGCAGATACGCAGTATTTT
cdr3_aa: CASSPRTGGADTQYF

v_call: TRBV4-2
d_call: TRBD1
clone_size: NA
j_call: TRBJ1-2
cdr3_nt: TGTGCCAGCAGCCTAATAGGGACAGCAGATGGCTACACCTTC
cdr3_aa: CASSLIGTADGYTF

v_call: TRBV4-2
d_call: NA
clone_size: few
j_call: TRBJ2-7
cdr3_nt: TGTGCCAGCAGCCAAGATAAGGCGTTAGGCGAGCAGTACTTC
cdr3_aa: CASSQDKALGEQYF

v_call: TRBV7-9
d_call: NA
clone_size: NA
j_call: TRBJ2-5
cdr3_nt: TGTGCCAGCAGCTCGATTACATCAAGGTGGGCAGGGCAGGCGACCCAGTACTTC
cdr3_aa: CASSSITSRWAGQATQYF

v_call: TRBV7-9
d_call: TRBD1
clone_size: NA
j_call: TRBJ1-2
cdr3_nt: TGTGCCAGCAGCCCCCGGACAGGGCCATACTATGGCTACACCTTC
cdr3_aa: CASSPRTGPYYGYTF

v_call: TRBV7-2
d_call: NA
clone_size: NA
j_call: TRBJ1-3
cdr3_nt: TGTGCCAGCAGCTTAGACGCACAGGGTCGGACTGGAAACACCATATATTTT
cdr3_aa: CASSLDAQGRTGNTIYF

v_call: TRBV4-3
d_call: NA
clone_size: NA
j_call: TRBJ2-3
cdr3_nt: TGCGCCAGCAGCCAAGATGGTACAGGATCAGATACGCAGTATTTT
cdr3_aa: CASSQDGTGSDTQYF

v_call: TRBV25-1
d_call: TRBD1
clone_size: NA
j_call: TRBJ1-2
cdr3_nt: TGTGCCAGCAGTGAACCGGGACAGCGATCCAACTATGGCTACACCTTC
cdr3_aa: CASSEPGQRSNYGYTF

v_call: TRBV28
d_call: NA
clone_size: NA
j_call: TRBJ2-1
cdr3_nt: TGTGCCAGCAGTTTGAGGGGGGCGGCCTACAATGAGCAGTTCTTC
cdr3_aa: CASSLRGAAYNEQFF

v_call: TRBV5-1
d_call: NA
clone_size: few
j_call: TRBJ1-6
cdr3_nt: TGCGCCAGCAGGGCCGGGGGAACTGCGGGTAATTCACCCCTCCACTTT
cdr3_aa: CASRAGGTAGNSPLHF

v_call: TRBV30
d_call: TRBD2
clone_size: few
j_call: TRBJ2-7
cdr3_nt: TGTGCCTGCCGACTAGCGGGATATAATTGGGAGCAGTACTTC
cdr3_aa: CACRLAGYNWEQYF

v_call: TRBV4-1
d_call: NA
clone_size: NA
j_call: TRBJ2-7
cdr3_nt: TGCGCCAGCAGCTTGGACGGTAGGGATTACGAGCAGTACTTC
cdr3_aa: CASSLDGRDYEQYF

v_call: TRBV11-2
d_call: TRBD1
clone_size: once
j_call: TRBJ2-5
cdr3_nt: TGTGCCAGCAGCCTTAGACGGACAGGGGTTTCGTTTTCGGAGACCCAGTACTTC
cdr3_aa: CASSLRRTGVSFSETQYF

v_call: TRBV4-2
d_call: NA
clone_size: NA
j_call: TRBJ1-2
cdr3_nt: TGTGCCAGCAGCCCCCGCAGCAACTATGGCTACACCTTC
cdr3_aa: CASSPRSNYGYTF

v_call: TRBV18
d_call: TRBD1
clone_size: NA
j_call: TRBJ1-6
cdr3_nt: TGTGCCAGCTCGCTTACAGGGGTCTCACCCCTCCACTTT
cdr3_aa: CASSLTGVSPLHF

v_call: TRBV27
d_call: TRBD2
clone_size: once
j_call: TRBJ2-1
cdr3_nt: TGTGCCTGTCAGACGATGGAGCGGGAGGCAAGACCCAATGAGCAGTTCTTC
cdr3_aa: CACQTMEREARPNEQFF

v_call: TRBV2
d_call: NA
clone_size: NA
j_call: TRBJ1-2
cdr3_nt: TGTGCCAGCAGCCAGGGACGGAATAACTATGGCTACACCTTC
cdr3_aa: CASSQGRNNYGYTF

v_call: TRBV4-2
d_call: NA
clone_size: NA
j_call: TRBJ2-7
cdr3_nt: TGTGCCAGCAGCCAAGACTCCTACGAGCAGTACTTC
cdr3_aa: CASSQDSYEQYF